This entry features one T cell receptor beta chain sequence. The target antigen is unknown. This may stem from a read error, because a much larger clone lies one nucleotide away. Making TCR beta cDNA involved around 540 ng total RNA and a constant-region primer. Nested multiplex PCR, run for three rounds with slightly modified ARM-PCR, yielded TCR beta libraries. Both of the initial two PCR rounds ran for around 9 cycles and employed TRBV1-TRBV30 forward primers alongside a C-beta reverse primer. Using its own MiXCR run on the multiplex PCR reads, TCRdb lists one record per CDR3 protein. The sample holds about 300,000 distinct CDR3 sequences, more than 55% seen once. The entry originates in a study of tumor-infiltrating lymphocytes in primary liver carcinoma. Study as a whole: Productive TCRbeta read counts per sample ran from roughly 3.5 to 7 million and were similar across tissue types.

Alongside blood RNA obtained from unsorted whole blood, germline DNA was also extracted. Per the germline V gene, CDR1 is MDHEN and CDR2 is SYDVKM. The CDR3 runs to 15 residues. V shed 7 bases and J shed 12 bases, with 22 bases lying between them. Study-wide results and limits: Tumor-adjacent and tumor-blood pairs shared a smaller degree of overlap than tumor region pairs. Relative to blood, tumors carried a significantly larger fraction of the repertoire in their top 250 clones (p = 0.039).

The V and J genes are TRBV28 and TRBJ1-6; D perhaps matches TRBD1 (5 bases). Sample: peripheral blood. This receptor was taken from a man between 40 and 49 years old with primary liver carcinoma and hepatitis B virus infection. The CDR3 sequence: CASTPGGGGHLPLHF. The CDR3 region has the DNA TGTGCCAGCACCCCTGGGGGAGGAGGTCATTTACCCCTCCACTTT.